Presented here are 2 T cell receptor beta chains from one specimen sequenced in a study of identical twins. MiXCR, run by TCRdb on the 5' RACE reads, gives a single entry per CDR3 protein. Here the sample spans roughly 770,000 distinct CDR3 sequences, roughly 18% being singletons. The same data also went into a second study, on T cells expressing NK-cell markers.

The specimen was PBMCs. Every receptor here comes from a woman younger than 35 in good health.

The CDR3 protein is CASSPQGGRDNEQFF. In nucleotides, the CDR3 is TGCGCCAGCAGCCCCCAGGGAGGGCGGGACAATGAGCAGTTCTTC. J is TRBJ2-1 and V is TRBV4-3; 7 positions match TRBD2. The J segment lost 5 bases and the V segment lost 4 bases, leaving 8 bases of the junction unmatched. Germline loops: CDR1 LGHNA, CDR2 YSLEER. The CDR3 runs 15 residues.

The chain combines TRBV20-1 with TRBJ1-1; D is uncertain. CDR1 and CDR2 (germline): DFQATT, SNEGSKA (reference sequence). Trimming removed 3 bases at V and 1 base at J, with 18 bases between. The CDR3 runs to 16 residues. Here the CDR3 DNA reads TGCAGTGCTAGTGGTAGGCAGGTCCGGGCGAACACTGAAGCTTTCTTT. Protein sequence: CSASGRQVRANTEAFF.